A single sample gave rise to the 26 T cell receptor beta chains below, sequenced in a study of T cell changes during pregnancy in multiple sclerosis. Data came from immunoSEQ multiplex PCR; TCRdb stores just in-frame clones and leaves some out. This table has approximately 70,000 clones, about nine tenths appearing once. Sample: peripheral blood, taken in the third trimester of pregnancy. The receptors come from a female donor in good health, enrolled as a control in a pregnancy study.

V is TRBV2 and J is TRBJ1-3, with TRBD1 identical over 8 bases. CDR1 and CDR2 from the germline V gene are SNHLY and FYNNEI. The CDR3 length is 16 residues. Trimming cost V 8 bases and J 0 bases; bases outside gene matches: 9. CDR3 in DNA: TGTGCCAGCGGGGGGGACAGGTCCAGCTCTGGAAACACCATATATTTT. This codes for CASGGDRSSSGNTIYF.

CDR3 residues: CASSLASHDNYGYTF. DNA for the CDR3: TGTGCCAGCAGCTTGGCGAGCCACGATAACTATGGCTACACCTTC. The chain uses TRBV5-6 and TRBJ1-2; D unclear. Trimming stripped 0 bases from V and 1 base from J, with 10 bases between. The CDR3 loop spans 15 amino acids. CDR1 and CDR2 (germline): SGHDT, YYEEEE.

V and J are TRBV5-1 and TRBJ1-3; no clear D gene. The ends were cut back, 4 bases at V and 0 bases at J, with 11 bases in the middle. The CDR3 length is 15 residues. Germline V gene lookup returns CDR1 SGHRS and CDR2 YFSETQ. The DNA of the CDR3 is TGCGCCAGCAGCGAGGGTCTTTTCTCTGGAAACACCATATATTTT. The encoded protein is CASSEGLFSGNTIYF.

This clone was seen just once. This rearrangement joins TRBV7-2 to TRBJ2-4; maybe TRBD1 (5 bases). The CDR3 length is 15 residues. With 1 base removed from V and 5 bases from J, the gap between germline ends came to 12 bases. The germline V gene encodes CDR1 SGHTA and CDR2 FQGNSA. The CDR3 protein is CASSLESGIQNIQYF. The CDR3 bases are TGTGCCAGCAGCTTAGAGTCAGGGATCCAAAACATTCAGTACTTC.

The CDR3 loop reads CASSPYRGAQETQYF. The CDR3 DNA is TGTGCCAGCAGCCCCTACCGGGGGGCCCAAGAGACCCAGTACTTC. The chain has TRBV7-8 and TRBJ2-5, with TRBD2 as a possible D gene (7 bases). This CDR3 is built from 15 residues. V was pared by 5 bases and J by 1 base, with 14 bases between. The germline V gene encodes CDR1 SGHVS and CDR2 FQNEAQ.

The V and J genes are TRBV11-2 and TRBJ2-3, with TRBD2 matching 10 bases. The V gene's germline CDR1 is SGHAT and CDR2 FQNNGV. Trimming removed 5 bases from V and 4 bases from J; junction bases left unmatched: 9. This CDR3 contains 16 residues. The DNA of the CDR3 is TGTGCCAGCAGCCTACGTTCCCTAGCGGGGGCAGATACGCAGTATTTT. Its translation is CASSLRSLAGADTQYF.

The chain joins TRBV27 to TRBJ2-3, with 9 bases aligning to TRBD2. Germline trimming cut 6 bases from V and 9 bases from J; bases unmatched to any gene: 16. Looked up from germline, CDR1 is MNHEY and CDR2 is SMNVEV (reference sequence). CDR3 length: 16 residues. The CDR3 is CASSAPASGESRTQYF. The CDR3 bases are TGTGCCAGCAGCGCCCCCGCTAGCGGGGAGTCGAGGACGCAGTATTTT.

The rearrangement links TRBV9 to TRBJ1-5; possible D gene TRBD1, 5 bases. Trimming took off 0 bases at V and 2 bases at J, with 9 bases between the two ends. The CDR3 length is 15 residues. Germline loops: CDR1 SGDLS, CDR2 YYNGEE. CDR3 loop: CASSVGPGRNQPQHF. The CDR3 DNA reads as TGTGCCAGCAGCGTAGGTCCAGGGCGCAATCAGCCCCAGCATTTT.

The chain couples TRBV19 to TRBJ1-2; the D gene is possibly TRBD1 (6 bases). The germline V gene has CDR1 LNHDA and CDR2 SQIVND (reference sequence). CDR3 size: 14 residues. With 7 bases removed from V and 0 bases from J, the gap between germline ends came to 12 bases. CDR3 DNA sequence: TGTGCCAGTATAGGGGGGGATGCTAACTATGGCTACACCTTC. This gives the protein CASIGGDANYGYTF. Drawing the rest from reference TRBV19 and TRBJ1-2, the complete variable domain is DGGITQSPKYLFRKEGQNVTLSCEQNLNHDAMYWYRQDPGQGLRLIYYSQIVNDFQKGDIAEGYSVSREKKESFPLTVTSAQKNPTAFYLCASIGGDANYGYTFGSGTRLTVV.

The rearrangement joins TRBV4-1 to TRBJ2-3; the D gene is possibly TRBD1 (6 bases). The CDR3 totals 18 residues. Trimming pared 4 bases from V and 2 bases from J, leaving 22 bases between. Germline CDR1 MGHRA, CDR2 YSYEKL. The chain's CDR3 is CASSLFSAGAAPTDTQYF. In nucleotides, the CDR3 is TGCGCCAGCAGCCTTTTTTCGGCAGGGGCGGCTCCCACAGATACGCAGTATTTT.

The genes are TRBV27 and TRBJ2-7; D is unclear. The CDR3 is 13 amino acids. Germline loops: CDR1 MNHEY, CDR2 SMNVEV (reference sequence). Trimming left V 3 bases short and J 4 bases short, with 10 bases between. CDR3 in amino acids: CASSFSPTYEQYF. CDR3 sequence (DNA): TGTGCCAGCAGTTTCTCACCCACATACGAGCAGTACTTC.

The chain carries TRBV2 and TRBJ2-7, with 9 bases fitting TRBD1. The V gene end was trimmed by 7 bases and the J gene end by 2 bases; junction bases not matched to a gene: 6. The CDR3 covers 14 residues. CDR1 SNHLY and CDR2 FYNNEI come from the germline V gene. This CDR3 reads CASMGTGYTYEQYF. The CDR3 region has the DNA TGTGCCAGCATGGGGACAGGGTATACCTACGAGCAGTACTTC.

This chain links TRBV5-4 with TRBJ2-1, with TRBD2 matching over 8 bases. This CDR3 contains 16 residues. The germline gives CDR1 SGHNT, CDR2 YYREEE (reference sequence). The ends lost 7 bases at V and 9 bases at J; junction bases unmatched: 18. The CDR3 DNA sequence: TGTGCCAGCGTCCCCCGGGAGGGCCACGATAACTCTGAGCAGTTCTTC. As protein: CASVPREGHDNSEQFF. Full variable domain (rest looked up from reference TRBV5-4 and TRBJ2-1): ETGVTQSPTHLIKTRGQQVTLRCSSQSGHNTVSWYQQALGQGPQFIFQYYREEENGRGNFPPRFSGLQFPNYSSELNVNALELDDSALYLCASVPREGHDNSEQFFGPGTRLTVL.

The chain employs TRBV6-1 and TRBJ1-3, with 8 bases identical to TRBD1. The ends lost 4 bases at V and 6 bases at J; junction bases unmatched: 8. The V gene's germline CDR1 is MNHNS and CDR2 SASEGT. The CDR3 is 15 residues long. Here the CDR3 reads CASSASGGAENTIYF. CDR3 in DNA: TGTGCCAGCAGTGCTTCAGGGGGCGCTGAAAACACCATATATTTT.

This chain connects TRBV2 to TRBJ2-3, with TRBD2 matching 10 bases. With V trimmed by 6 bases and J by 4 bases, 7 bases remained unmatched. This CDR3 spans 15 amino acids. Germline lookup yields CDR1 SNHLY and CDR2 FYNNEI. CDR3 in amino acids: CASSTLAGVADTQYF. CDR3 nucleotides: TGTGCCAGCAGCACCCTAGCGGGGGTTGCAGATACGCAGTATTTT. Complete variable domain (other parts from reference TRBV2 and TRBJ2-3): EPEVTQTPSHQVTQMGQEVILRCVPISNHLYFYWYRQILGQKVEFLVSFYNNEISEKSEIFDDQFSVERPDGSNFTLKIRSTKLEDSAMYFCASSTLAGVADTQYFGPGTRLTVL.

This clone was seen just once. The chain recombines TRBV28 with TRBJ1-5; D remains unclear. Germline lookup yields CDR1 MDHEN and CDR2 SYDVKM. Trimming pared 2 bases from V and 1 base from J, leaving 18 bases between. This CDR3 is built from 18 residues. The CDR3 sequence is CASSLQSFGRESNQPQHF. The CDR3 DNA follows: TGTGCCAGCAGTTTACAGAGCTTCGGCCGGGAGAGCAATCAGCCCCAGCATTTT.

The chain has TRBV7-8 and TRBJ1-1; 7 nucleotides match TRBD1. Per germline, CDR1 SGHVS and CDR2 FQNEAQ. The CDR3 spans 17 residues. V dropped 6 bases and J dropped 2; count of bases not matched to a gene: 15. In DNA, the CDR3 is TGTGCCAGCAGTCGCCGAGGGACAGTTAACATCAACACTGAAGCTTTCTTT. Translating it yields CASSRRGTVNINTEAFF. The full variable domain, rest sourced from reference TRBV7-8 and TRBJ1-1, is GAGVSQSPRYKVAKRGQDVALRCDPISGHVSLFWYQQALGQGPEFLTYFQNEAQLDKSGLPSDRFFAERPEGSVSTLKIQRTQQEDSAVYLCASSRRGTVNINTEAFFGQGTRLTVV.

The chain employs TRBV5-1 and TRBJ1-3, with TRBD1 matching over 10 bases. CDR1 is SGHRS, CDR2 YFSETQ, per germline. Trimming removed 0 bases from V and 0 bases from J; junction bases left unmatched: 9. The CDR3 is 19 amino acids. CDR3 in DNA: TGCGCCAGCAGCTTGGCTGGACAGGGGGAAGGGCTCTCTGGAAACACCATATATTTT. This gives the protein CASSLAGQGEGLSGNTIYF.

This clone has just one count. V is TRBV11-2 and J is TRBJ2-2, with 10 bases that match TRBD1. The trim removed 5 bases at V and 6 bases at J, leaving 6 bases unmatched. There are 15 residues in the CDR3. Per the germline V gene, CDR1 is SGHAT and CDR2 is FQNNGV. In DNA, the CDR3 is TGTGCCAGCAGCCTCGACAGGGGGCGCTCCGGGGAGCTGTTTTTT. Translation: CASSLDRGRSGELFF. Supplemented by reference TRBV11-2 and TRBJ2-2, the full variable domain reads EAGVAQSPRYKIIEKRQSVAFWCNPISGHATLYWYQQILGQGPKLLIQFQNNGVVDDSQLPKDRFSAERLKGVDSTLKIQPAKLEDSAVYLCASSLDRGRSGELFFGEGSRLTVL.

The chain joins TRBV4-1 to TRBJ1-2; perhaps TRBD1 as D (5 bases). This CDR3 has 13 residues. The V end was cut by 0 bases, the J end by 7 bases, with 9 bases between. The germline CDR1 and CDR2 sequences are MGHRA and YSYEKL. CDR3 coding DNA: TGCGCCAGCAGCCAAGATTACGGGGGTGGCTACACCTTC. Its translation: CASSQDYGGGYTF.

The chain combines TRBV29-1 with TRBJ2-2; TRBD2 matches 12 bases. The CDR3 sequence is 15 residues long. Germline values: CDR1 SQVTM, CDR2 ANQGSEA. V lost 6 bases and J lost 5; bases outside the gene matches: 7. As DNA, the CDR3 is TGCAGCGTATCCGGACTAGCGGGAAAAACCGGGGAGCTGTTTTTT. Protein sequence: CSVSGLAGKTGELFF.

V usage is TRBV28 and J usage is TRBJ2-7; a weak D match, TRBD2 (5 bases). The germline gives CDR1 MDHEN, CDR2 SYDVKM. V was shortened by 6 bases and J by 2 bases, with 20 bases between the two germline ends. The CDR3 is 16 residues long. CDR3 DNA: TGTGCCAGCAGCCAAACTGGACTCCTCTCTACCTACGAGCAGTACTTC. It encodes CASSQTGLLSTYEQYF. The whole variable domain, remainder taken from reference TRBV28 and TRBJ2-7, is DVKVTQSSRYLVKRTGEKVFLECVQDMDHENMFWYRQDPGLGLRLIYFSYDVKMKEKGDIPEGYSVSREKKERFSLILESASTNQTSMYLCASSQTGLLSTYEQYFGPGTRLTVT.

The chain links TRBV11-3 to TRBJ2-1; TRBD2 matches at 7 bases. This CDR3 region has 13 residues. Trimming cost V 0 bases and J 10 bases; bases outside gene matches: 3. Per the germline V gene, CDR1 is SGHNT and CDR2 is YENEEA. The CDR3 nucleotides are TGTGCCAGCAGCTTAGAGGGGGGAGGGGAGCAGTTCTTC. Translated, it gives CASSLEGGGEQFF.

The chain couples TRBV11-2 to TRBJ1-2; 7 positions match TRBD1. CDR1 SGHAT and CDR2 FQNNGV come from the germline V gene. The CDR3 sequence is 17 residues long. The V gene end was trimmed by 1 base and the J gene end by 1 base; junction bases not matched to a gene: 9. CDR3 nucleotide sequence: TGTGCCAGCAGCTTAGGGCCTATCGGACAGGATAACTATGGCTACACCTTC. Translation: CASSLGPIGQDNYGYTF.

This clone was seen a single time. The CDR3 bases are TGTGCCAGCAGACGAGGGACAGGGGGCAATCAGCCCCAGCATTTT. Translating gives CASRRGTGGNQPQHF. The chain has TRBV6-5 and TRBJ1-5, with 10 bases identical to TRBD1. Germline V CDR1 and CDR2: MNHEY, SVGAGI. V trimming: 6 bases; J trimming: 2 bases; junction bases outside the gene matches: 4. The CDR3 totals 15 residues.

This chain joins TRBV4-3 and TRBJ2-6; possible D gene TRBD2, 6 bases. The germline CDR1 and CDR2 sequences are LGHNA and YSLEER. V was clipped by 4 bases and J by 4 bases, with 11 bases between them. The CDR3 extends over 15 amino acids. CDR3 nucleotide sequence: TGCGCCAGCAGCCCCCGAGGGAGGGGGGCCAACGTCCTGACTTTC. Protein sequence: CASSPRGRGANVLTF.